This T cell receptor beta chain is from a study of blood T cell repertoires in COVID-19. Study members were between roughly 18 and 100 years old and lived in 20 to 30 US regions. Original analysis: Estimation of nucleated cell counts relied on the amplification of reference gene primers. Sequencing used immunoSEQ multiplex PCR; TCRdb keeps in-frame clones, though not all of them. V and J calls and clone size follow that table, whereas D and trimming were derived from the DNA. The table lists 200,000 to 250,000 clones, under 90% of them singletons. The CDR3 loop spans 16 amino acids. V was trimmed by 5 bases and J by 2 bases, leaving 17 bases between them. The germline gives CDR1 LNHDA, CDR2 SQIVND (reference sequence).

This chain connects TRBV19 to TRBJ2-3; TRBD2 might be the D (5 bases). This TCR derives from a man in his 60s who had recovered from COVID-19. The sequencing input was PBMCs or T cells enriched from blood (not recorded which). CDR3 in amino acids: CASSGPFSGTTDTQYF. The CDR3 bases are TGTGCCAGTAGTGGCCCGTTTTCGGGAACCACAGATACGCAGTATTTT.